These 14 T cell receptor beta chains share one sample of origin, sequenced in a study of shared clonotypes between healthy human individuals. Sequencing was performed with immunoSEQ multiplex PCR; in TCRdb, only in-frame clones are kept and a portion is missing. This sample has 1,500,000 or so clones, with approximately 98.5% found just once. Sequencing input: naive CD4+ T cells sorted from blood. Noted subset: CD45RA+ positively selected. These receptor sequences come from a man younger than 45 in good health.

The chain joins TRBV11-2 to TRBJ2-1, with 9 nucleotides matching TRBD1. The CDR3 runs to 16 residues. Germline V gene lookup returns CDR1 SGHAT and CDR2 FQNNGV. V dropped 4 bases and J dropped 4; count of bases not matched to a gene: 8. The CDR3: CASSSGQGLGYNEQFF. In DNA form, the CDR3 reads TGTGCCAGCAGCTCCGGACAGGGGCTAGGGTACAATGAGCAGTTCTTC.

In DNA form, the CDR3 reads TGTGCCAGCAGCCCGCACACCTACGAGCAGTACTTC. This gives the protein CASSPHTYEQYF. The V and J genes are TRBV6-6 and TRBJ2-7; D is ambiguous. This CDR3 is built from 12 residues. The germline V gene encodes CDR1 MNHNY and CDR2 SVGAGI (reference sequence). V lost 6 bases, J lost 2 bases, and 8 bases lay in between.

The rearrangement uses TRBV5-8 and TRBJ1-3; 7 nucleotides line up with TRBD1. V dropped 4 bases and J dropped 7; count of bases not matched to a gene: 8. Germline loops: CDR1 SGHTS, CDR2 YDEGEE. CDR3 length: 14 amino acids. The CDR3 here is CASSPQGVSNTIYF. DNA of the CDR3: TGTGCCAGCAGCCCTCAGGGGGTTAGCAACACCATATATTTT.

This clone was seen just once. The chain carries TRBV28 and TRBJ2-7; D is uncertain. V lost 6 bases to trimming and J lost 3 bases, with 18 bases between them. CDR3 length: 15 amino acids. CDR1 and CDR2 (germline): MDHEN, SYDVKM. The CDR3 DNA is TGTGCCAGCAGCTCTAGTAGGACGAACTTCTACGAGCAGTACTTC. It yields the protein CASSSSRTNFYEQYF. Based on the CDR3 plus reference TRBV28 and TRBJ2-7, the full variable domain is DVKVTQSSRYLVKRTGEKVFLECVQDMDHENMFWYRQDPGLGLRLIYFSYDVKMKEKGDIPEGYSVSREKKERFSLILESASTNQTSMYLCASSSSRTNFYEQYFGPGTRLTVT.

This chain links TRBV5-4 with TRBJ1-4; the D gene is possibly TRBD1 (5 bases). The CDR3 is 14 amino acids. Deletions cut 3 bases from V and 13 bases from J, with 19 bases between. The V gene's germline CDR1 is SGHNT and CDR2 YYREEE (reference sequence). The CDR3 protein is CASSSGLGLTGLFF. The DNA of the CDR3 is TGTGCCAGCAGCTCGGGACTGGGCTTGACGGGACTGTTTTTT.

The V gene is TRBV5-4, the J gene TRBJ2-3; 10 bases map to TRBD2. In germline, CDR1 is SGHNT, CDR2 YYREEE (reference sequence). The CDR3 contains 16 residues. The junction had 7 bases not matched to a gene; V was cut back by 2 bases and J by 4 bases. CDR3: CASSLEAGGPADTQYF. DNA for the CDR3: TGTGCCAGCAGCTTAGAAGCGGGAGGGCCAGCAGATACGCAGTATTTT.

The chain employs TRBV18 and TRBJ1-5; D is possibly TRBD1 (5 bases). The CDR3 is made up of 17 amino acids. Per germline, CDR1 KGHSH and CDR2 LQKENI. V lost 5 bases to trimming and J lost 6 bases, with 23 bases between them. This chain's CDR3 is CASSKTLAQGGSQPQHF. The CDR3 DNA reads TGTGCCAGCTCAAAAACCCTGGCTCAGGGTGGTAGTCAGCCCCAGCATTTT.

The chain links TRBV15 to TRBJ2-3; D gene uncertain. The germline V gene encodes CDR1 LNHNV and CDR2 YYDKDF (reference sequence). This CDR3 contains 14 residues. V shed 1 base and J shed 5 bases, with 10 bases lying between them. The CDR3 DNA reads TGTGCCACCAGCAGAGCGGAGTCGGTAGATACGCAGTATTTT. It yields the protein CATSRAESVDTQYF.

CDR3 DNA: TGTGCCAGTAGCACAGGGACAGATACGCAGTATTTT. Translating gives CASSTGTDTQYF. The J gene is TRBJ2-3, the V gene TRBV19; a possible D gene is TRBD1 (6 bases). CDR1 is LNHDA, CDR2 SQIVND, per germline (reference sequence). This CDR3 has 12 residues. With 6 bases removed from V and 3 bases from J, the gap between germline ends came to 7 bases.

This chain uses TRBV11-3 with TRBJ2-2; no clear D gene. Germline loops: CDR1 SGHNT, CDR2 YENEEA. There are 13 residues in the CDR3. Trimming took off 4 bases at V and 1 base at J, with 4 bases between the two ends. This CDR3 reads CASSYENTGELFF. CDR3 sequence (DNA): TGTGCCAGCAGCTACGAGAACACCGGGGAGCTGTTTTTT.

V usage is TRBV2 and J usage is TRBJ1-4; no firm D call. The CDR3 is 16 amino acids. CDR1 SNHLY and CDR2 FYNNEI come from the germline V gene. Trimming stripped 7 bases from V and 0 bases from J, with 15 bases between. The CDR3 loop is CASILGILATNEKLFF. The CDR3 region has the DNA TGTGCCAGCATTTTAGGAATACTTGCAACTAATGAAAAACTGTTTTTT.

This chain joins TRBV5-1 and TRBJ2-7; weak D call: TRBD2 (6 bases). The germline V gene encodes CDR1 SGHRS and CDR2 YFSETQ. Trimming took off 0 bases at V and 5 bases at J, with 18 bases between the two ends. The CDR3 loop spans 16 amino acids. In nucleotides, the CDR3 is TGCGCCAGCAGCTTGGCCTTGGTGGGAGGTAAGGACGAGCAGTACTTC. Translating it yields CASSLALVGGKDEQYF.

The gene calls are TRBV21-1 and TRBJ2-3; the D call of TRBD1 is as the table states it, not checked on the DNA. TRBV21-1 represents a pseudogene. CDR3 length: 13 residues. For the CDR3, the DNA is TGTGCCAGCAGCGGACAGACGCGGGATACGCAGTATTTT. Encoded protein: CASSGQTRDTQYF.

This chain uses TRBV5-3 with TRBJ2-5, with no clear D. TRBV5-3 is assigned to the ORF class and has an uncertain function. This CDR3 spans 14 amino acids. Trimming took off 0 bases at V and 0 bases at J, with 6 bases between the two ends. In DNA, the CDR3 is TGTGCCAGAAGCTTGGTTCGCCACCAAGAGACCCAGTACTTC. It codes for CARSLVRHQETQYF.